The TCR beta chain under discussion was sequenced for a study of T-cell reconstitution after alpha-beta-depleted transplantation in children. Ten or more counts support this clonotype. Its antigen remains unidentified. Study-level points and caveats: T-cell counts and diversity were attributed mostly to newly produced T cells one year after transplant. Reportedly, only several hundred clones from non-depleted graft cells drove alpha-beta T-cell counts at about two months.

The CDR3 contains 13 residues. V was pared by 6 bases and J by 5 bases, with 14 bases between. The library targeted TCRbeta and was prepared with unique molecular identifiers. TCRdb redid the calling of the PCR reads with MiXCR, one entry per CDR3 protein. The sample shows around 490,000 distinct CDR3 sequences, more than 9.5% of them seen only once. Material: PBMCs, mostly from graft donor cells, obtained 180 days after TCRalphabeta/CD19-depleted stem cell transplant. The receptor was isolated from a female patient between 2 and 15 years old who had a stem cell transplant for aplastic anemia, so the T cells may come from the graft donor. The rearrangement links TRBV12-3 or TRBV12-4 to TRBJ2-7, with unresolved D. For the CDR3, the DNA is TGTGCCAGCAGAACCTCCCGTTCGGACGAGCAGTACTTC. Translating it yields CASRTSRSDEQYF.